This record covers a single T cell receptor (beta chain). This receptor's antigen is unknown. No much larger clonotype is one base removed from it; base qualities were not supplied. This record belongs to a study of T cells in Graves' hyperthyroidism and ophthalmopathy (dated by TCRdb to the late 2010s). The study in broad terms: Peripheral blood was sampled at the time of initial diagnosis, prior to any treatment. To identify distinguishing TCR V-J signatures, a discovery cohort of about 95 patients was used, comprising some 43 with Graves' ophthalmopathy and around 57 with stable Graves' hyperthyroidism. Prospective prediction of ophthalmopathy was tested in an independent validation cohort of fewer than 20 hyperthyroidism patients and 17 patients who later progressed to ophthalmopathy. For training and testing, the 100 or so patients in the discovery cohort were randomly divided in a 7:3 ratio. In addition, the study compared T-cell repertoires in thyroid tissue and in blood from over 5 Graves' hyperthyroidism patients. After blood sampling, hyperthyroidism patients were treated with methimazole at a starting dose of 30 mg daily, and ophthalmopathy patients were treated with high-dose intravenous methylprednisolone. TCR Vbeta CDR3 sequencing of 130 to 150 peripheral blood samples (roughly 41 ophthalmopathy, under 80 hyperthyroidism and roughly 17 progressor patients) is reported in the paper. Findings and caveats that apply to the study as a whole: A 13 V-J signature model separated ophthalmopathy from stable hyperthyroidism, with over 85% sensitivity and 81% to 82% specificity in cross-validation and 80%/75% in testing. During validation, the model predicted progression to ophthalmopathy a median of approximately 7 months ahead of onset, with 60% to 71% sensitivity and 72.22% specificity. Most expanded thyroid clonotypes (frequency above 0.001) were also detected in blood, a finding suggesting that blood repertoires may reflect thyroid immune responses. Sample size was not statistically predetermined, and investigators were not blinded to group allocation.

Amplification of TCR beta CDR3 regions was carried out from RNA transcripts. The TCR CDR3 was subjected to a first round of RT-PCR using the HTBI primer set and the Qiagen OneStep RT-PCR kit. A second multiplex PCR round built the libraries, followed by size selection and purification. Sequencing of the libraries was done on an Illumina HiSeq2000 using paired-end 100 bp reads. The source study handled its data this way. SOAPnuke was used to process the raw data, throwing out any read that contained adapters or uncalled bases, had a mean Phred below 15, or lacked an exact constant-primer or identifier match. COPE v1.2.5 was used to merge the high-quality paired reads, and each unique nucleotide sequence was defined as a clonotype. MiTCR v1.1 was used to align clonotypes to the IMGT TRBV, TRBD and TRBJ reference segments. Analysis was restricted to V-J combinations with a frequency above 0.0001, which covered just over 98% of repertoires. A TCS score was defined as the ratio of F50 (clonal expansion) to E x V (chaos), with BLOSUM62-based TCRdist applied between CDR3 peptides within each V-J. Welch's t-statistics and random forest reduced 500 to 550 V-J features to 13, which were used in a naive Bayes classifier (R e1071). Through fastp at Q25 and MiXCR, TCRdb rebuilt clones from the public reads, retaining in-frame beta chains. Each CDR3 protein appears once, grouped with its most common genes and DNA. The V and J calls shown here were made by TCRdb, not taken from the authors' results. Across this sample there are some 440,000 distinct CDR3 sequences, with around 14% seen only once. Over 7.5% of the sample is held by the ten biggest clonotypes.

The germline V gene sets CDR1 to SNHLY and CDR2 to FYNNEI. Ends trimmed: V by 4 bases, J by 2 bases; bases unmatched to a gene: 12. The CDR3 runs 18 residues from the cysteine to the phenylalanine. Just the 54-base CDR3 DNA is kept, in frame starting at base 1. Stable Graves' hyperthyroidism was defined as no progression to ophthalmopathy during 18 months of follow-up. The hyperthyroidism patients were between 18 and 65 years old and newly diagnosed, with a disease duration of less than 2 months. Any patient with an uncontrolled infection, another autoimmune disease, pregnancy or lactation was excluded. Diagnoses were based on clinical symptoms, serum thyroxine and TRAb, thyroid ultrasound and orbital computed tomography. PBMCs were isolated from about 9 ml of fresh peripheral blood by Ficoll-Paque density gradient centrifugation. Total RNA was extracted using Trizol reagent, and RNA quality was assessed on an Agilent 2100 Bioanalyzer.

Input material: blood. This sequence originates from a woman aged 18-30 years with Graves' hyperthyroidism. The chain uses TRBV2 and TRBJ1-4, with 8 bases matching TRBD1. The CDR3 loop reads CASSATQGARSTNEKLFF. The nucleotide sequence reads as follows: TGTGCCAGCAGTGCCACCCAGGGGGCGCGGTCGACTAATGAAAAACTGTTTTTT.